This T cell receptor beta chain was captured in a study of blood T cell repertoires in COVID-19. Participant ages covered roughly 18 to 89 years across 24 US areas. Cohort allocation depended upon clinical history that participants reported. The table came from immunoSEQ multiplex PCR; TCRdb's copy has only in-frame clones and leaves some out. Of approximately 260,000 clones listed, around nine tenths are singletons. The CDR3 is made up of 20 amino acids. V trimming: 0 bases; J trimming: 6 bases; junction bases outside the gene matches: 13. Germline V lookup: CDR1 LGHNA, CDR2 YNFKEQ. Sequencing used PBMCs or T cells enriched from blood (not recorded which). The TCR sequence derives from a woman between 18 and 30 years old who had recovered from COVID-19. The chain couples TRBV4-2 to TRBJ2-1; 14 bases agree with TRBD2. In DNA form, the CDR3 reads TGTGCCAGCAGCCAAGATACGACTAGCGGGGGGGCGCGACTGGGCAATGAGCAGTTCTTC. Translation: CASSQDTTSGGARLGNEQFF.